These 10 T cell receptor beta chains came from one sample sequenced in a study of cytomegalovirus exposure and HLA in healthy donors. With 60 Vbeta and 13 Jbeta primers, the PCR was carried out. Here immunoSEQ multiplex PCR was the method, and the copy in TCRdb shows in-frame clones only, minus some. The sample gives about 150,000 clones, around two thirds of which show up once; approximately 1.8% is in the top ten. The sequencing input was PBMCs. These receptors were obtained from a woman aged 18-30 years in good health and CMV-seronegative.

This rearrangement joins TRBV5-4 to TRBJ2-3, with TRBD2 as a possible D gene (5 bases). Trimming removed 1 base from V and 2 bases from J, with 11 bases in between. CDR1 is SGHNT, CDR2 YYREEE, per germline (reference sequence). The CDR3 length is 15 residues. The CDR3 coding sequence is TGTGCCAGCAGCTTGAGGCAGGACTTCACAGATACGCAGTATTTT. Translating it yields CASSLRQDFTDTQYF.

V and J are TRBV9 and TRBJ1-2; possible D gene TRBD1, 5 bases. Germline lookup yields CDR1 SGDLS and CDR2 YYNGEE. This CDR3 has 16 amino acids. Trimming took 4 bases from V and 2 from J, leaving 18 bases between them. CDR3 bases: TGTGCCAGCAGCAAAATAACGACAGCGTCGAACTATGGCTACACCTTC. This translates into CASSKITTASNYGYTF.

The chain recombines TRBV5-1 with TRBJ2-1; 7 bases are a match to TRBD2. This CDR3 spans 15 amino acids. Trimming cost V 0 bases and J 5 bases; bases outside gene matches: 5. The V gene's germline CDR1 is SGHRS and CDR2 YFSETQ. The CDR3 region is CASSLGTRMNNEQFF. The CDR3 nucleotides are TGCGCCAGCAGCTTGGGGACTAGGATGAACAATGAGCAGTTCTTC.

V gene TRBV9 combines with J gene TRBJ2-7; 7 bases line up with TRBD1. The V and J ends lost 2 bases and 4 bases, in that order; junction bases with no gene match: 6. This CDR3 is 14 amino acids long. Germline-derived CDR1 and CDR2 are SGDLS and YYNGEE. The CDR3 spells CASSVTGEEYEQYF. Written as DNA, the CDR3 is TGTGCCAGCAGCGTCACAGGGGAAGAGTACGAGCAGTACTTC.

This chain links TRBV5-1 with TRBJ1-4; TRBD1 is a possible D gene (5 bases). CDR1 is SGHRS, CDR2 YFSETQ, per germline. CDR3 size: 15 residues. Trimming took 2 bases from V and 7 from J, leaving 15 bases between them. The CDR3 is CASSFAGSPSEKLFF. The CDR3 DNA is TGCGCCAGCAGCTTTGCAGGGTCGCCCAGTGAAAAACTGTTTTTT.

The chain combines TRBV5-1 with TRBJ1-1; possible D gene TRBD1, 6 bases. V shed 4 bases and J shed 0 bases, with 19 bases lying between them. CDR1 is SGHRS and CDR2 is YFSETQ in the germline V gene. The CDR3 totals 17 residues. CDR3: CASSPMDSLGVNTEAFF. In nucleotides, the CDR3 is TGCGCCAGCAGCCCGATGGACAGCTTAGGGGTGAACACTGAAGCTTTCTTT.

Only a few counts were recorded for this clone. The CDR3 DNA sequence: TGTGCCAGTAGTATTGGGGGCCCCTTGAATGAGCAGTTCTTC. It yields the protein CASSIGGPLNEQFF. The chain joins TRBV19 to TRBJ2-1, with D possibly TRBD1 on 6 matching bases. The germline V and J ends were trimmed by 3 bases and 7 bases, with 13 bases remaining between them. This CDR3 comprises 14 residues. Germline V CDR1 and CDR2: LNHDA, SQIVND (reference sequence). Drawing the rest from reference TRBV19 and TRBJ2-1, the complete variable domain is DGGITQSPKYLFRKEGQNVTLSCEQNLNHDAMYWYRQDPGQGLRLIYYSQIVNDFQKGDIAEGYSVSREKKESFPLTVTSAQKNPTAFYLCASSIGGPLNEQFFGPGTRLTVL.

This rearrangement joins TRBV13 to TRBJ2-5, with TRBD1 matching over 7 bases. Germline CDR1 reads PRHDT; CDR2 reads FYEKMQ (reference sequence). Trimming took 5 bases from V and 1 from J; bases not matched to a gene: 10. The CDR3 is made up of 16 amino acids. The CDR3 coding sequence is TGTGCCAGCAGCGCCAGACGTCGGGACAGCCAAGAGACCCAGTACTTC. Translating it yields CASSARRRDSQETQYF.

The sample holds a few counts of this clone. This chain's CDR3 is CASSNGGAWTGELFF. The CDR3 region has the DNA TGTGCCAGCAGCAACGGGGGGGCGTGGACCGGGGAGCTGTTTTTT. The chain couples TRBV28 to TRBJ2-2; 8 nucleotides agree with TRBD2. This CDR3 is built from 15 residues. V lost 6 bases, J lost 5 bases, and 8 bases stayed unmatched. Germline CDR1 reads MDHEN; CDR2 reads SYDVKM.

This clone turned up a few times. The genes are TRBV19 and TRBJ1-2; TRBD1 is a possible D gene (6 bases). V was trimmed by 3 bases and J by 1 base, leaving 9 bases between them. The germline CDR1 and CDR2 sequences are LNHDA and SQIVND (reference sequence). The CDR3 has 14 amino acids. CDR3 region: CASSIRGINYGYTF. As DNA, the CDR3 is TGTGCCAGTAGTATCAGGGGAATTAACTATGGCTACACCTTC. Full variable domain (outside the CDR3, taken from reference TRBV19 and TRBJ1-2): DGGITQSPKYLFRKEGQNVTLSCEQNLNHDAMYWYRQDPGQGLRLIYYSQIVNDFQKGDIAEGYSVSREKKESFPLTVTSAQKNPTAFYLCASSIRGINYGYTFGSGTRLTVV.